Listed below are T cell receptor beta chains from one sample, sequenced in a study of cytomegalovirus exposure and HLA in healthy donors. The method was immunoSEQ multiplex PCR; TCRdb's version includes in-frame clones alone and lacks a portion of them. Of 90,000 to 130,000 clones listed, approximately 79% are singletons. The specimen was PBMCs. These TCRs come from a man between 25 and 39 years old in good health and CMV-seropositive. The CDR3 runs from the conserved cysteine through the conserved F or W. The D gene is left open where the match is weak. Clone size is given for some rows only: seen once, a few or many times, or a class if the clone is expanded.

>-|TRBV29-1|TRBD1|TRBJ2-7
TGCAGCGTTGTTAGGCAGGGGGCGCTTGACGAGCAGTACTTC
CSVVRQGALDEQYF
>-|TRBV5-1|TRBD1|TRBJ1-6
TGCGCCAGCAGCTTGGGGGCGGAGGCGACAGGGGTGAATTCACCCCTCCACTTT
CASSLGAEATGVNSPLHF
>once|TRBV6-4|-|TRBJ2-1
TGTGCCAGCAAGGAAAAGCGACTCTACAATGAGCAGTTCTTC
CASKEKRLYNEQFF
>-|TRBV27|TRBD1|TRBJ1-1
TGTGCCAGCAGTCCTGAAAGAGGGACAGTTTACACTGAAGCTTTCTTT
CASSPERGTVYTEAFF
>-|TRBV11-2|TRBD2|TRBJ2-5
TGTGCCAGCAGCTTAAGAAGCGGGGGGCCCCAAGAGACCCAGTACTTC
CASSLRSGGPQETQYF
>-|TRBV14|TRBD1|TRBJ1-2
TGTGCCAGCAGCCAAGTTCCGCTGGGACAGGGGGCTTATGGCTACACCTTC
CASSQVPLGQGAYGYTF
>once|TRBV15|-|TRBJ2-2
TGTGCCACCAGCAGAGATCTAGGTCTGGTCACCGGGGAGCTGTTTTTT
CATSRDLGLVTGELFF
>-|TRBV5-6|-|TRBJ2-1
TGTGCCAGCAGCTCAATTACAATTAATGAGCAGTTCTTC
CASSSITINEQFF
>-|TRBV18|-|TRBJ2-5
TGTGCCAGCTCACCGAATCAGGGGGGAAGTAGAGAGACCCAGTACTTC
CASSPNQGGSRETQYF
>-|TRBV5-4|-|TRBJ2-3
TGTGCCAGCAGCCGACAGACAGCCACAGATACGCAGTATTTT
CASSRQTATDTQYF